This T cell receptor (beta chain) emerged from a study of CD8 T cells in ankylosing spondylitis. TCRdb called the 5' RACE reads again in MiXCR, with one record for every CDR3 protein. Here the sample spans approximately 200,000 distinct CDR3 sequences, approximately 13% being singletons. Ten or more counts support this clonotype. Its antigen is undetermined. The study's findings and limits: Ankylosing spondylitis blood seemed to carry a telltale TCR beta motif made of roughly eight highly homologous variants. Clones linked to disease were reported to show significant enrichment in matched ankylosing spondylitis synovial fluid.

The junction had 10 bases not matched to a gene; V was cut back by 5 bases and J by 4 bases. The CDR3 runs 16 residues. From germline, CDR1 is KGHDR and CDR2 SFDVKD. This sequence joins TRBV24-1 and TRBJ1-5, with 7 bases fitting TRBD1. This TCR was recovered from a female donor with ankylosing spondylitis or in good health (not recorded which). The sequenced sample consisted of blood, either unsorted or a sorted T cell fraction (not recorded which). The chain's CDR3 is CATSAPGGGGNQPQHF. The CDR3 coding sequence is TGTGCCACCAGTGCCCCAGGAGGGGGCGGAAATCAGCCCCAGCATTTT.